Below, 8 T cell receptor beta chains from the same sample are listed, as sequenced in a study of blood T cell repertoires in COVID-19 (TCRdb year 2020). Libraries were built with the immunoSEQ multiplex PCR assay. The clones in this table, taken by TCRdb from immuneACCESS, are in-frame only. Not every clone is retained; where verified, under half of the shortfall comes from an unresolved V gene, and the cause of the rest is unknown. The sample data list 140,000 to 150,000 clones, and roughly 90% of these were observed just once. The ten most abundant clones make up 2.5% to 3% of the sample. Input material: peripheral blood. These TCRs come from a man aged 60 to 69 with active or convalescent COVID-19.

The chain is built from TRBV9 and TRBJ1-6; D possibly corresponds to TRBD1 (5 bases). Germline V gene sequence: CDR1 SGDLS, CDR2 YYNGEE. The CDR3 runs to 14 residues. V lost 0 bases, J lost 9 bases, and 10 bases lay in between. The CDR3 DNA sequence: TGTGCCAGCAGCGTAGTTGGCGGGGGTTCACCCCTCCACTTT. It translates to CASSVVGGGSPLHF.

CDR3 region: CASTNGLGRDTEAFF. CDR3 DNA: TGTGCCAGCACTAATGGATTGGGGCGAGACACTGAAGCTTTCTTT. The chain couples TRBV27 to TRBJ1-1; TRBD1 is a possible D gene (5 bases). V was pared by 7 bases and J by 3 bases, with 18 bases between. This CDR3 contains 15 residues. Looked up from germline, CDR1 is MNHEY and CDR2 is SMNVEV (reference sequence).

The genes are TRBV6-5 and TRBJ2-1; D is uncertain. Germline V gives CDR1 MNHEY, CDR2 SVGAGI. The CDR3 length is 14 residues. The CDR3 here is CVTSTLRFDNEQFF. CDR3 coding DNA: TGTGTCACATCTACGCTCAGGTTCGACAATGAGCAGTTCTTC.

The chain uses TRBV9 and TRBJ2-5; unclear D gene. The CDR3 has 16 residues. V dropped 1 base and J dropped 2 bases, with 15 bases sitting between them. CDR1 SGDLS and CDR2 YYNGEE come from the germline V gene. The CDR3: CASSVSPLYPQETQYF. CDR3 DNA sequence: TGTGCCAGCAGCGTATCCCCCTTATATCCGCAAGAGACCCAGTACTTC.

The chain employs TRBV7-9 and TRBJ2-7; perhaps TRBD2 as D (5 bases). With 5 bases removed from V and 1 base from J, the gap between germline ends came to 15 bases. The CDR3 has 15 residues. Germline CDR1 SEHNR, CDR2 FQNEAQ (reference sequence). The CDR3 sequence is CASSPSAGLSYEQYF. The CDR3, as DNA: TGTGCCAGCAGCCCCTCTGCGGGCCTATCCTACGAGCAGTACTTC.

The chain recombines TRBV7-2 with TRBJ2-7, with 7 bases matching TRBD2. V trimming: 3 bases; J trimming: 7 bases; junction bases outside the gene matches: 15. The CDR3 spans 16 residues. Germline V gives CDR1 SGHTA, CDR2 FQGNSA. CDR3 sequence reads: CASSFSGGGTLREQYF. CDR3 in DNA: TGTGCCAGCAGCTTCAGTGGCGGGGGTACCCTGAGAGAGCAGTACTTC.

This rearrangement joins TRBV7-9 to TRBJ2-1, with a weak D call TRBD1 (5 bases). The ends were cut back, 1 base at V and 2 bases at J, with 12 bases in the middle. Germline CDR1 reads SEHNR; CDR2 reads FQNEAQ (reference sequence). CDR3 size: 16 residues. CDR3 region: CASSLDRAGPYNEQFF. Written as DNA, the CDR3 is TGTGCCAGCAGCTTAGATCGGGCAGGGCCCTACAATGAGCAGTTCTTC. Combining the CDR3 with reference TRBV7-9 and TRBJ2-1 gives the whole variable domain DTGVSQNPRHKITKRGQNVTFRCDPISEHNRLYWYRQTLGQGPEFLTYFQNEAQLEKSRLLSDRFSAERPKGSFSTLEIQRTEQGDSAMYLCASSLDRAGPYNEQFFGPGTRLTVL.

CDR3 in DNA: TGTGCCAGCAGCTGGACAGGGGGCCCCGGGGAGCTGTTTTTT. Translated, it gives CASSWTGGPGELFF. The J gene is TRBJ2-2, the V gene TRBV3-1 (or the pseudogene TRBV3-2); 11 bases agree with TRBD1. V dropped 5 bases and J dropped 6; count of bases not matched to a gene: 2. Germline CDR1 is LGHDT and CDR2 is YNNKEL (reference sequence). This CDR3 comprises 14 residues.